These 6 T cell receptor beta chains were all obtained from the same sample, sequenced in a study of T cell clonality in common variable immunodeficiency. Sequenced by immunoSEQ multiplex PCR; TCRdb stores in-frame clones only, minus some. The sample shows about 44,000 clones, none of them appearing just once. The source material was peripheral blood mononuclear cells. The receptor source for this set is a person between 18 and 75 years old in good health.

About this clone itself: The read ends 3 residues early relative to the CDR3; the germline J gene fills the gap. The gene calls are TRBV10-3 and TRBJ2-7; the D gene is possibly TRBD2 (5 bases). This CDR3 region has 14 residues. V shed 2 bases and J shed 3 bases, with 11 bases lying between them. CDR1 is ENHRY and CDR2 is SYGVKD in the germline V gene. The CDR3 protein is CAISERTFNYEQYF. The DNA read from the CDR3 is TGTGCCATCAGTGAGAGGACTTTCAACTACGAG.

This clone was found many times. The sequenced fragment ends 3 residues before the CDR3 boundary, so the rest is inferred from the germline J gene. The genes are TRBV15 and TRBJ1-1; D gene uncertain. The CDR3 runs 14 residues. V lost 0 bases and J 7 bases, leaving 12 bases between the germline ends. Germline-derived CDR1 and CDR2 are LNHNV and YYDKDF (reference sequence). The CDR3 sequence: CATSRDWSRGEAFF. CDR3 DNA (partial): TGTGCCACCAGCAGAGATTGGTCGCGGGGTGAA.

This clone was detected many times. A junction boundary mismatches the germline segment, possibly from a read error. The read is 3 residues too short to cover the CDR3 end, so that end is filled in from the germline J gene. The rearrangement uses TRBV7-7 and TRBJ2-5, with a possible D match to TRBD2 (6 bases). The CDR3 consists of 17 residues. CDR1 and CDR2 (germline): SSHAT, FNYEAQ (reference sequence). The sequenced part of the CDR3 DNA is TGTGCTAGCAGCTTTGGGACTGCAAAGACGGGGGAGGAGACC. Its protein is CASSFGTAKTGEET. The CDR3 in its entirety is CASSFGTAKTGEETQYF.

This clone appeared many times. The CDR3 goes on 3 residues after the read ends, and that part is filled in from the germline J gene. This chain uses TRBV7-9 with TRBJ2-2; the D is unclear. In germline, CDR1 is SEHNR, CDR2 FQNEAQ (reference sequence). V was shortened by 1 base and J by 1 base, with 4 bases between the two germline ends. The CDR3 consists of 14 residues. The CDR3 DNA, read in part, is TGTGCCAGCAGCTTAGACATGAACACCGGGGAG. It translates to CASSLDMNTGE. The full-length CDR3 reads as CASSLDMNTGELFF.

This clone was counted at least ten times. The CDR3 end is not reached by the read, which stops 3 residues before it; the germline J gene fills it in. The chain combines TRBV19 with TRBJ2-4; 7 nucleotides align to TRBD1. Trimming removed 3 bases from V and 0 bases from J; junction bases left unmatched: 2. CDR1 is LNHDA and CDR2 is SQIVND in the germline V gene (reference sequence). The CDR3 is 15 residues long. The part of the CDR3 DNA that was read is TGTGCCAGTAGTATGACAGGGCTAGCCAAAAACATT. Its translation: CASSMTGLAKNI. The entire CDR3 protein is CASSMTGLAKNIQYF.

This clone was seen at least ten times. The sequence runs out 3 residues before the end of the CDR3; the remainder is reconstructed from the germline J gene. The chain links TRBV29-1 to TRBJ1-1; 10 bases are shared with TRBD1. Trimming took 7 bases from V and 3 from J; bases not matched to a gene: 8. Germline CDR1 and CDR2: SQVTM and ANQGSEA. CDR3 length: 14 residues. CDR3 bases read: TGCAGCGCAAGGAGGGGGACAGGGGACACTGAA. Translated, it gives CSARRGTGDTE. The whole CDR3 reads CSARRGTGDTEAFF.